The next 6 T cell receptor beta chains were all read from a single sample in a study of Ad26.COV2.S vaccination and SARS-CoV-2 variants. Produced via immunoSEQ multiplex PCR; TCRdb's table is partial and in-frame only. Counted here are fewer than 400,000 clones, around 85% occurring once; the ten biggest clones make up approximately 2.1%. Treatment described: some 20 received Ad26.COV2.S at low or high dose, single or two shots; about 5 received placebo; per-sample allocation not given. The study sampled participants on day 63 after the first vaccine or placebo injection. The material sequenced was peripheral blood, taken in a trial of Ad26.COV2.S vaccine versus placebo. The receptors were gathered from a person between 18 and 65 years old who received the Ad26.COV2.S COVID-19 vaccine or a placebo.

The chain uses TRBV28 and TRBJ2-7; TRBD1 matches 9 bases. The CDR3 loop spans 15 amino acids. The V gene's germline CDR1 is MDHEN and CDR2 SYDVKM. V dropped 4 bases and J dropped 6; count of bases not matched to a gene: 10. CDR3 nucleotide sequence: TGTGCCAGCAGTTCCACGGCCGGGACAGGGAGCGAGCAGTACTTC. As protein: CASSSTAGTGSEQYF. Full variable domain (rest looked up from reference TRBV28 and TRBJ2-7): DVKVTQSSRYLVKRTGEKVFLECVQDMDHENMFWYRQDPGLGLRLIYFSYDVKMKEKGDIPEGYSVSREKKERFSLILESASTNQTSMYLCASSSTAGTGSEQYFGPGTRLTVT.

The J gene is TRBJ2-3, the V gene TRBV3-1 (or the pseudogene TRBV3-2); D may match TRBD1 or TRBD2 (7 bases each). Germline CDR1 reads LGHDT; CDR2 reads YNNKEL (reference sequence). The V gene lost 3 bases and the J gene lost 4 bases, with 11 bases spanning the gap. The CDR3 is 14 amino acids. This CDR3 reads CASSHRGGADTQYF. In DNA, the CDR3 is TGTGCCAGCAGCCACAGGGGGGGAGCAGATACGCAGTATTTT.

This clone was seen just once. This sequence joins TRBV4-2 and TRBJ2-1; D may be TRBD1 or TRBD2 (5 bases each). The CDR3 is 15 amino acids. CDR1 and CDR2 from the germline V gene are LGHNA and YNFKEQ. Trimming took off 6 bases at V and 4 bases at J, with 16 bases between the two ends. Here the CDR3 DNA reads TGTGCCAGCAGTGCTGACTTAGAGGGGTACAATGAGCAGTTCTTC. Its protein product is CASSADLEGYNEQFF.

The chain combines TRBV14 with TRBJ1-2, with TRBD1 identical over 7 bases. The CDR3 totals 14 residues. In germline, CDR1 is SGHDN, CDR2 FVKESK. Trimming removed 1 base from V and 4 bases from J; junction bases left unmatched: 3. The CDR3 is CASSQAGTAYGYTF. The CDR3, as DNA: TGTGCCAGCAGCCAAGCCGGGACAGCCTATGGCTACACCTTC.

V gene TRBV4-2 combines with J gene TRBJ1-2; 8 nucleotides match TRBD1. Germline V gives CDR1 LGHNA, CDR2 YNFKEQ. V shed 4 bases and J 0 bases; nucleotides not matched to a gene: 7. The CDR3 has 16 residues. The CDR3 coding sequence is TGTGCCAGCAGCCCTGGACAGGGTTTCTCTAACTATGGCTACACCTTC. This gives the protein CASSPGQGFSNYGYTF.

The chain combines TRBV11-2 with TRBJ2-5, with D perhaps TRBD1 (6 bases). Germline CDR1 reads SGHAT; CDR2 reads FQNNGV. V lost 2 bases to trimming and J lost 5 bases, with 12 bases between them. The CDR3 spans 14 residues. In nucleotides, the CDR3 is TGTGCCAGCAGCTTACACGTGGGGGCGGAGACCCAGTACTTC. Its translation is CASSLHVGAETQYF.